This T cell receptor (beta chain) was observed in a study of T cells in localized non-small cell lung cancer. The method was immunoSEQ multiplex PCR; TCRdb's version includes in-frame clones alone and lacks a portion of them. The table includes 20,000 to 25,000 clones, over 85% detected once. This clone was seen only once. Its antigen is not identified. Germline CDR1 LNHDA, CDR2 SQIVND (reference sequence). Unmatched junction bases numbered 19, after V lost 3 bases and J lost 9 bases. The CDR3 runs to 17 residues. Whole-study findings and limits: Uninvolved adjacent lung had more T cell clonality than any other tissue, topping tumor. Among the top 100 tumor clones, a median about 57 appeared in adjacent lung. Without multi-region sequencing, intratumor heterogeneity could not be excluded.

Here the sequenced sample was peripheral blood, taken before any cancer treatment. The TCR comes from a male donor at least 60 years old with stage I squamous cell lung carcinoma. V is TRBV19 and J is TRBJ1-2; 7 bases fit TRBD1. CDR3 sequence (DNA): TGTGCCAGTAGTATCCCCGGACTTGTTCCAGGGGGGGTTAGCTACACCTTC. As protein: CASSIPGLVPGGVSYTF.